One and the same sample provided the 13 T cell receptor beta chains below, sequenced in a study of T cells after yellow fever vaccination. Each CDR3 protein is one row after TCRdb ran MiXCR on the 5' RACE reads. The sample has 250,000 to 350,000 distinct CDR3 sequences, around 7.3% seen once. The material sequenced was PBMCs, taken roughly 45 days after the first yellow fever vaccination. Receptors originate from a man aged 18 to 29 who received the YFV17D yellow fever vaccine.

The sample holds many counts of this clonotype. The gene calls are TRBV7-3 and TRBJ2-3; 10 nucleotides line up with TRBD2. The germline gives CDR1 SGHTA, CDR2 FQGTGA. This CDR3 contains 15 residues. V gave up 5 bases and J gave up 4 bases; unmatched junction bases: 6. The CDR3 reads CASSPSGGVPDTQYF. The CDR3 bases are TGTGCCAGCAGCCCCAGCGGGGGGGTTCCAGATACGCAGTATTTT.

This clonotype was seen only a few times. The chain recombines TRBV2 with TRBJ1-1, with D tentatively TRBD1 (5 bases). The V gene lost 7 bases and the J gene lost 0 bases, with 12 bases spanning the gap. CDR3 length: 14 residues. Germline CDR1 is SNHLY and CDR2 is FYNNEI. In DNA form, the CDR3 reads TGTGCCAGCATCGGGGGGGGGTTGAACACTGAAGCTTTCTTT. It is translated as CASIGGGLNTEAFF.

The chain combines TRBV5-4 with TRBJ2-5; D is perhaps TRBD2 (6 bases). From germline, CDR1 is SGHNT and CDR2 YYREEE (reference sequence). This CDR3 region has 13 residues. Trimming removed 3 bases at V and 5 bases at J, with 11 bases between. The CDR3 bases are TGTGCCAGCAGCTACGGACTATCCGAGACCCAGTACTTC. Protein product: CASSYGLSETQYF.

This sequence joins TRBV28 and TRBJ2-7; 7 bases agree with TRBD2. The junction had 10 bases not matched to a gene; V was cut back by 5 bases and J by 6 bases. The CDR3 consists of 14 residues. The germline CDR1 and CDR2 sequences are MDHEN and SYDVKM. The CDR3 is CASSPRDYGLEQYV. As DNA, the CDR3 is TGTGCCAGCAGTCCCCGGGACTATGGGCTCGAGCAGTACGTC.

This clonotype turned up a few times. The genes are TRBV6-5 and TRBJ1-1; D call uncertain. This CDR3 is 15 amino acids long. Germline CDR1 and CDR2: MNHEY and SVGAGI. The V gene lost 2 bases and the J gene lost 0 bases, with 10 bases spanning the gap. CDR3 residues: CASSYGATLNTEAFF. The CDR3 region has the DNA TGTGCCAGCAGTTACGGAGCCACCTTGAACACTGAAGCTTTCTTT.

V and J are TRBV20-1 and TRBJ2-1, with 8 bases fitting TRBD2. The CDR3 runs to 15 residues. Germline CDR1 DFQATT, CDR2 SNEGSKA (reference sequence). J gave up 2 bases and V 4 bases, and 7 bases lay outside the gene matches. The CDR3 spells CSATTPGGPYNEQFF. DNA of the CDR3: TGCAGTGCTACAACTCCGGGGGGGCCCTACAATGAGCAGTTCTTC.

The chain has TRBV7-2 and TRBJ1-1; weak D call: TRBD1 (6 bases). Per germline, CDR1 SGHTA and CDR2 FQGNSA. The CDR3 contains 16 residues. V was clipped by 8 bases and J by 1 base, with 20 bases between them. CDR3 nucleotides: TGTGCCAGCCAAAGGGGGGGGTGGGATTCGAACACTGAAGCTTTCTTT. It specifies CASQRGGWDSNTEAFF.

About this clonotype: A read error is possible here, since a much larger clone lies one base away. This chain connects TRBV7-2 to TRBJ2-5; TRBD2 is a possible D gene (5 bases). Germline V gene sequence: CDR1 SGHTA, CDR2 FQGNSA. The CDR3 runs 11 residues. V lost 8 bases, J lost 5 bases, and 9 bases lay in between. CDR3 DNA: TGTGCCAGCGTCCAGCGGGAGACCCAGTACTTC. It translates to CASVQRETQYF.

In its sample, this clonotype was seen a few times. The CDR3 nucleotides read TGTGCCAGCTCACCAGAGAGGATGTCCACTGAAGCTTTCTTT. Translated, it gives CASSPERMSTEAFF. V is TRBV18 and J is TRBJ1-1, with D hard to call. Germline assignment: CDR1 KGHSH and CDR2 LQKENI. The V gene lost 2 bases and the J gene lost 4 bases, with 11 bases spanning the gap. The CDR3 extends over 14 amino acids.

This clonotype occurred a few times. This chain joins TRBV5-1 and TRBJ2-3, with 11 bases that match TRBD2. The junction had 8 bases not matched to a gene; V was cut back by 2 bases and J by 6 bases. Germline V gene lookup returns CDR1 SGHRS and CDR2 YFSETQ. The CDR3 contains 16 residues. This chain's CDR3 is CASSLLAGGPPDTQYF. In DNA form, the CDR3 reads TGCGCCAGCAGCTTATTAGCGGGGGGGCCCCCCGATACGCAGTATTTT.

This clonotype has a handful of counts. V is TRBV9 and J is TRBJ1-2, with D possibly matching TRBD1 (5 bases). The V gene lost 0 bases and the J gene lost 4 bases, with 13 bases spanning the gap. Germline values: CDR1 SGDLS, CDR2 YYNGEE. The CDR3 extends over 15 amino acids. CDR3 bases: TGTGCCAGCAGCGTAGGCATGGGGCGAAGCTATGGCTACACCTTC. Translated: CASSVGMGRSYGYTF.

This clonotype was observed at least ten times. The V call is TRBV5-1, the J call TRBJ2-5; D is ambiguous. Looked up from germline, CDR1 is SGHRS and CDR2 is YFSETQ. V was pared by 4 bases and J by 4 bases, with 17 bases between. The CDR3 loop spans 15 amino acids. In DNA form, the CDR3 reads TGCGCCAGCAGCCCCCTGGGGTCCTTCGGAGAGACCCAGTACTTC. Encoded protein: CASSPLGSFGETQYF. The variable domain in full, completed from reference TRBV5-1 and TRBJ2-5, reads KAGVTQTPRYLIKTRGQQVTLSCSPISGHRSVSWYQQTPGQGLQFLFEYFSETQRNKGNFPGRFSGRQFSNSRSEMNVSTLELGDSALYLCASSPLGSFGETQYFGPGTRLLVL.

This clonotype was counted many times. This rearrangement joins TRBV5-1 to TRBJ2-3, with 10 bases aligning to TRBD2. The CDR3 is 16 residues long. CDR1 is SGHRS and CDR2 is YFSETQ in the germline V gene. Unmatched junction bases numbered 11, after V lost 4 bases and J lost 6 bases. The CDR3 reads CASSGSPSGGDDTQYF. CDR3 in DNA: TGCGCCAGCAGCGGAAGCCCTAGCGGGGGCGACGATACGCAGTATTTT. Variable domain in full (rest from reference TRBV5-1 and TRBJ2-3): KAGVTQTPRYLIKTRGQQVTLSCSPISGHRSVSWYQQTPGQGLQFLFEYFSETQRNKGNFPGRFSGRQFSNSRSEMNVSTLELGDSALYLCASSGSPSGGDDTQYFGPGTRLTVL.